This entry features one T cell receptor beta chain sequence. What it recognizes is unknown. Profiling relied on immunoSEQ multiplex PCR, and the TCRdb table lists in-frame clones only, not all of them. The sample shows about 180,000 clones, around nine tenths of them seen only once. The J segment lost 0 bases and the V segment lost 2 bases, leaving 3 bases of the junction unmatched. CDR3 length equals 16 residues. Germline V CDR1 and CDR2: GTSNPN, SVGIG (reference sequence). This entry belongs to a study of T cell responses to AZD1222 COVID-19 vaccine. Findings and caveats of the study: Females made up more of the donors, who were largely white British, and clonal diversity may have come out too low.

Material: peripheral blood, obtained on day 0 of AZD1222 vaccination. This sequence joins TRBV30 and TRBJ2-3; 12 bases are a match to TRBD2. This sequence was found in an adult in good health. The CDR3 DNA follows: TGTGCCTGGAGTACTGGGACTAGCGGGAGCACAGATACGCAGTATTTT. It encodes CAWSTGTSGSTDTQYF.